Below are 5 T cell receptor beta chains sequenced from a single sample in a study of cytomegalovirus exposure and HLA in healthy donors (dated by TCRdb to between 2016 and 2019). Libraries came from the immunoSEQ multiplex PCR assay. For the multiplex PCR, a mixture combining 60 forward primers for TCR Vbeta segments and 13 reverse primers for TCR Jbeta segments was used. TCRdb retrieved this table from immuneACCESS and kept in-frame rearrangements only. Not all clones are present; in checked studies, unresolved V genes account for under half, and no reason is known for the remainder. This sample comprises some 200,000 clones, less than 85% of them detected only once. 0.6% to 0.65% of the sample is held by the ten biggest clonotypes. Sequencing was performed on PBMCs. These receptors all come from a man younger than 35 in good health and CMV-seronegative.

The chain carries TRBV6-5 and TRBJ1-1; D call uncertain. Germline V gives CDR1 MNHEY, CDR2 SVGAGI. This CDR3 has 13 residues. Trimming stripped 0 bases from V and 1 base from J, with 3 bases between. In DNA form, the CDR3 reads TGTGCCAGCAGTTACTCCAGGAACACTGAAGCTTTCTTT. Translating gives CASSYSRNTEAFF.

This chain links TRBV7-8 with TRBJ2-1, with TRBD2 as a possible D gene (6 bases). CDR3 length: 16 residues. Germline CDR1 and CDR2: SGHVS and FQNEAQ. V dropped 2 bases and J dropped 0 bases, with 11 bases sitting between them. As DNA, the CDR3 is TGTGCCAGCAGCTTATTTCGGGGGAGCTCCTACAATGAGCAGTTCTTC. Residues: CASSLFRGSSYNEQFF.

This chain uses TRBV5-1 with TRBJ2-7; 7 bases are shared with TRBD1. The germline gives CDR1 SGHRS, CDR2 YFSETQ. The CDR3 contains 15 residues. Trimming removed 0 bases from V and 1 base from J; junction bases left unmatched: 4. In DNA, the CDR3 is TGCGCCAGCAGCTTGGCCGGGACAGTGTCCTACGAGCAGTACTTC. Protein: CASSLAGTVSYEQYF.

This clone was observed a handful of times. The genes are TRBV10-3 and TRBJ1-1; D perhaps matches TRBD1 (5 bases). Trimming left V 6 bases short and J 5 bases short, with 16 bases between. Germline V gene data show CDR1 as ENHRY and CDR2 as SYGVKD. The CDR3 spans 14 residues. CDR3 sequence: CAIRVGGRKTEAFF. The CDR3 coding sequence is TGTGCCATCAGGGTGGGGGGACGGAAGACTGAAGCTTTCTTT.

In its sample, this clone was seen a few times. This chain connects TRBV30 to TRBJ1-5; 8 nucleotides match TRBD1. The CDR3 loop spans 14 amino acids. V shed 2 bases, J shed 6 bases, and the junction held 6 bases outside the gene matches. Germline CDR1 GTSNPN, CDR2 SVGIG (reference sequence). This CDR3 is CAWSKAQGAQPQHF. In nucleotides, the CDR3 is TGTGCCTGGAGTAAGGCCCAGGGGGCTCAGCCCCAGCATTTT.